This T cell receptor (beta chain) is drawn from a study of T cell changes during pregnancy in multiple sclerosis. This CDR3 is built from 11 residues. The germline V and J ends were trimmed by 1 base and 9 bases, with 7 bases remaining between them. CDR1 is MNHNS, CDR2 SASEGT, per germline. Produced via immunoSEQ multiplex PCR; TCRdb's table is partial and in-frame only. Counted here are some 70,000 clones, under 95% occurring once; the ten biggest clones make up 1.1% to 1.5%. Sequenced material: peripheral blood, taken in the second trimester of pregnancy. This TCR was sampled from a female donor in good health, enrolled as a control in a pregnancy study. The rearrangement joins TRBV6-1 to TRBJ2-7; possibly TRBD2 for D (5 bases). The CDR3 DNA is TGTGCCAGCAGTGAAGTCGGAGGGCAGTACTTC. Amino acid sequence: CASSEVGGQYF.